These T cell receptor beta chains were read from a single sample in a study of T cells in Graves' hyperthyroidism and ophthalmopathy. TCRdb passed the multiplex PCR reads through MiXCR, listing each CDR3 protein once. This sample has approximately 200,000 distinct CDR3 sequences, with about 16% found just once. Sample: blood. Every receptor here comes from a man aged 40-49 years with Graves' hyperthyroidism. CDR3s include the opening cysteine and the closing phenylalanine or tryptophan. A D gene is named only where the DNA matches it firmly. Not all rows give a size; the values are once, few, many and, for expanded clones, a class.

many	TRBV20-1	TRBJ2-5	TRBD2	TGCAGTGCTAGTTTCGGGGGGAAAGAGACCCAGTACTTC	CSASFGGKETQYF
many	TRBV11-3	TRBJ2-3	.	TGTGCCAGCAGCTTCCAGGAGGAGGATACGCAGTATTTT	CASSFQEEDTQYF
many	TRBV6-5	TRBJ1-6	.	TGTGCCAGCAGTTATGCCCTGGGTGGGGTTCTCTATTCACCCCTCCACTTT	CASSYALGGVLYSPLHF
many	TRBV15	TRBJ2-4	TRBD2	TGTGCCACCAGCAGTAAGACTAGCAGTGCCAAAAACATTCAGTACTTC	CATSSKTSSAKNIQYF
many	TRBV2	TRBJ2-3	.	TGTGCCAGCAGTGAAGCGCGAGGGCGAGGAAACACAGATACGCAGTATTTT	CASSEARGRGNTDTQYF
few	TRBV28	TRBJ1-1	TRBD1	TGTGCCAGCAGACCGGGACAGGTTTCTTGGAGGAAAGGAGAAGCTTTCTTT	CASRPGQVSWRKGEAFF
.	TRBV6-1	TRBJ2-4	TRBD2	TGTGCCAGCAGTCCTCACCGGGAACGGGGGGACATTCAGTACTTC	CASSPHRERGDIQYF
few	TRBV7-3	TRBJ2-1	TRBD2	TGTGCCAGCAGCCGACTAGCGGGGGGGACTGACAATGAGCAGTTCTTC	CASSRLAGGTDNEQFF
many	TRBV20-1	TRBJ1-2	TRBD1	TGCAGTGGAGGGGGCGGCTATGGCTACACCTTC	CSGGGGYGYTF
many	TRBV6-1	TRBJ2-7	TRBD1	TGTGCCAGCAGTGGTTCCGGGACAGGCTACTACGAGCAGTACTTC	CASSGSGTGYYEQYF
many	TRBV7-8	TRBJ1-2	TRBD1	TGTGCCAGCAGCCCTCGACAGGGCCCGGCCTATGGCTACACCTTC	CASSPRQGPAYGYTF
.	TRBV6-2/TRBV6-3	TRBJ1-4	.	TGTGCCAGCAGTGTGCAGGCGGAGGAAAAACTGTTTTTT	CASSVQAEEKLFF
few	TRBV5-6	TRBJ1-2	.	TGTGCCAGCAGCTTGAATATGGCATCAGTTGGTGGCTACACCTTC	CASSLNMASVGGYTF
many	TRBV5-8	TRBJ1-2	.	TGTGCCAGCAGCTTGGAGGGGACGGACTATGGCTACACCTTC	CASSLEGTDYGYTF
many	TRBV30	TRBJ2-7	.	TGTGCCTGGAGAGGGGGGAGCTCCTACGAGCAGTACTTC	CAWRGGSSYEQYF
many	TRBV5-5	TRBJ1-3	TRBD1	TGTGCCAGCAGCCGGACAGGGGGCTCCGGAAACACCATATATTTT	CASSRTGGSGNTIYF
.	TRBV6-1	TRBJ2-2	.	TGTGCCAGCAGTACGGCCACCGGGGAGCTGTTTTTT	CASSTATGELFF
few	TRBV7-9	TRBJ1-1	.	TGTGCCAGCAGCCCGTTGAGGGATTCCGCTGAAGCTTTCTTT	CASSPLRDSAEAFF
many	TRBV5-1	TRBJ2-3	.	TGTGCCAGCAGCTTAGCACAGGGCACAGATACGCAGTATTTT	CASSLAQGTDTQYF
.	TRBV4-2	TRBJ1-2	.	TGTGCCAGCAGCCCGCGACAGAATAGCTATGGCTACACCTTC	CASSPRQNSYGYTF
.	TRBV10-2	TRBJ2-7	.	TGCGCCAGCAGCAGACAGACCTACGAGCAGTACTTC	CASSRQTYEQYF
many	TRBV24-1	TRBJ2-2	TRBD1	TGTGCCACCAGTGAGGGACAGGGGGCCACCGGGGAGCTGTTTTTT	CATSEGQGATGELFF
many	TRBV6-5	TRBJ2-1	.	TGTGCCAGCAGTTACTCGAGGACCCAAAAATACAATGAGCAGTTCTTC	CASSYSRTQKYNEQFF
few	TRBV11-3	TRBJ2-1	.	TGTGCCAGCAGCTTAGAGGGTGGGGAGTACAATGAGCAGTTCTTC	CASSLEGGEYNEQFF
many	TRBV27	TRBJ2-7	TRBD2	TGTGCCAGCAGTTTTCTACTAGCGGGGAGCTACGAGCAGTACTTC	CASSFLLAGSYEQYF
few	TRBV4-3	TRBJ2-7	.	TGCGCCAGCAGCCTCCTTGTCCCCTCCTACGAGCAGTACTTC	CASSLLVPSYEQYF
many	TRBV7-9	TRBJ1-5	.	TGTGCCAGCAGCTCTCAGGGAGGTCAGCCCCAGCATTTT	CASSSQGGQPQHF
many	TRBV6-2/TRBV6-3	TRBJ2-6	.	TGTGCCAGCAGGATAGACAGCTCTGGGGCCAACGTCCTGACTTTC	CASRIDSSGANVLTF
.	TRBV7-2	TRBJ2-2	.	TGTGCCAGCAGCTTAGAGGGGCGGGGTCGTGGGGAGCTGTTTTTT	CASSLEGRGRGELFF
many	TRBV6-2/TRBV6-3	TRBJ1-2	TRBD1	TGTGCCAGCAGTCGACAGGGTGTCTATGGCTACACCTTC	CASSRQGVYGYTF
.	TRBV9	TRBJ2-5	.	TGTGCCAGCAGCCAAGACCCGGACAGACTCCAAGAGACCCAGTACTTC	CASSQDPDRLQETQYF
many	TRBV5-1	TRBJ2-2	.	TGCGCCAGCAGCTTGACGGCGGGGGCTAACACCGGGGAGCTGTTTTTT	CASSLTAGANTGELFF
few	TRBV4-2	TRBJ2-7	TRBD1	TGTGCCAGCAGCCTCCGGACAGGGACAACCTACGAGCAGTACTTC	CASSLRTGTTYEQYF
.	TRBV4-2	TRBJ1-2	.	TGTGCCAGCAGCCTAACAGGGTATGGCTACACCTTC	CASSLTGYGYTF
few	TRBV5-1	TRBJ2-7	TRBD2	TGCGCCAGCAGCCTAGCGGGGGGGCCCCACGAGCAGTACTTC	CASSLAGGPHEQYF
many	TRBV28	TRBJ2-7	.	TGTGCCAGCAGCCTTCCCCCGGGACGGTACTACGAGCAGTACTTC	CASSLPPGRYYEQYF
.	TRBV7-8	TRBJ2-6	.	TGTGCCAGCAGCCCACTTCGGGGGAACTCTGGGGCCAACGTCCTGACTTTC	CASSPLRGNSGANVLTF
many	TRBV6-2/TRBV6-3	TRBJ2-2	.	TGTGCCAGCAGACCCAACACCGCCGGGGAGCTGTTTTTT	CASRPNTAGELFF
.	TRBV19	TRBJ2-1	TRBD1	TGTGCCAGTTCCGGGACAGGAACCTACAATGAGCAGTTCTTC	CASSGTGTYNEQFF